This T cell receptor beta chain was observed in a study of CD4+ T cells in melanoma. This clone was found once. Its specificity is not known. CDR1 and CDR2 from the germline V gene are ENHRY and SYGVKD. The V end was cut by 2 bases, the J end by 1 base, with 11 bases between. The CDR3 extends over 15 amino acids. Study-wide findings and caveats: Diverse differentiation states were reported for melanoma neoantigen-specific CD4+ T cells. A reported correlation linked neoantigen-specific CD4+ T cells to CD8+, macrophage and B cell function.

The method was immunoSEQ multiplex PCR; TCRdb's version includes in-frame clones alone and lacks a portion of them. The sample has tens of thousands of clones; around 80% are singletons. Sequencing was done on a sample of cells from a culture (not recorded whether cultured in vitro). This chain uses TRBV10-3 with TRBJ1-1, with D possibly matching TRBD1 (6 bases). This receptor was identified in a human donor with melanoma. CDR3 protein: CAISELEGGNTEAFF. In DNA form, the CDR3 reads TGTGCCATCAGTGAGCTGGAGGGGGGGAACACTGAAGCTTTCTTT.